This TCR beta chain is from a study of cytomegalovirus exposure and HLA in healthy donors. Whole-study context: An early release of data contained about 85 million unique TCRs, which came from HLA-typed donors.

Overall study findings and caveats: An analysis was carried out later, and it reportedly showed fewer N-insertions in an Asian-associated ancestry cluster than the roughly 700-donor mean. The majority of TCR sequences were rare, yet some public TCRs appeared in many donors. A later analysis showed TCR association rates differing by HLA locus, peaking at DRB1 and lowest at HLA-C.

Trimming took off 0 bases at V and 4 bases at J, with 9 bases between the two ends. This CDR3 comprises 14 residues. Per the germline V gene, CDR1 is LGHNA and CDR2 is YNFKEQ. As for this clone: What it recognizes is unknown.

The PCR contained 60 Vbeta and 13 Jbeta primers. The method was immunoSEQ multiplex PCR; TCRdb's version includes in-frame clones alone and lacks a portion of them. This sample has approximately 150,000 clones, with roughly 72% found just once. The specimen was PBMCs. The TCR originated in a man between 35 and 55 years old in good health and CMV-seronegative. This chain uses TRBV4-2 with TRBJ1-2; TRBD1 is a possible D gene (6 bases). CDR3 sequence: CASSQERGAYGYTF. The CDR3 region has the DNA TGTGCCAGCAGCCAAGAACGGGGGGCCTATGGCTACACCTTC.